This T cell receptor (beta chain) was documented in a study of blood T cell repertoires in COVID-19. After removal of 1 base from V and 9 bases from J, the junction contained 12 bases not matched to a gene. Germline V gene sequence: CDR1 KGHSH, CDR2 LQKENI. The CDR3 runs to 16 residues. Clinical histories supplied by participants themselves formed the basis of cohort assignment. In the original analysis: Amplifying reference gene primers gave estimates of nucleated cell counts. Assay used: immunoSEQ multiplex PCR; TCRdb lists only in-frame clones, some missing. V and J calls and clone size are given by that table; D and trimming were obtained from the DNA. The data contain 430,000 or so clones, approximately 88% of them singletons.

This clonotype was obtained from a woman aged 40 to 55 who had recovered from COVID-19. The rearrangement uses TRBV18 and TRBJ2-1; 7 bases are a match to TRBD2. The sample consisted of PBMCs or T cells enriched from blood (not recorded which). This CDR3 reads CASSPLASGAGPEQFF. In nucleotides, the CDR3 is TGTGCCAGCTCACCACTCGCTAGCGGAGCTGGCCCTGAGCAGTTCTTC.